What follows are 21 T cell receptor beta chains derived from one specimen sequenced in a study of T-cell reconstitution after alpha-beta-depleted transplantation in children. Preparation of the TCRbeta library involved a method that used unique molecular identifiers. Via MiXCR, TCRdb re-called the PCR reads, giving one row per CDR3 protein. The sample holds around 600,000 distinct CDR3 sequences, 23% seen once. Sequencing used PBMCs, mostly from graft donor cells, obtained 360 days after TCRalphabeta/CD19-depleted stem cell transplant. These receptors came from a boy younger than two who had a stem cell transplant for acute myeloid leukemia, so the T cells may come from the graft donor.

At least ten counts were recorded for this clonotype. The chain carries TRBV20-1 and TRBJ2-5; no firm D call. This CDR3 region has 11 residues. Trimming left V 0 bases short and J 5 bases short, with 4 bases between. CDR1 DFQATT and CDR2 SNEGSKA come from the germline V gene (reference sequence). CDR3 residues: CSARDGETQYF. DNA of the CDR3: TGCAGTGCTAGAGATGGGGAGACCCAGTACTTC.

The gene calls are TRBV20-1 and TRBJ1-3; the D gene is possibly TRBD1 (5 bases). Germline V lookup: CDR1 DFQATT, CDR2 SNEGSKA (reference sequence). The CDR3 sequence is 14 residues long. Trimming took off 4 bases at V and 4 bases at J, with 14 bases between the two ends. CDR3 amino acids: CSATDRFFGNTIYF. In nucleotides, the CDR3 is TGCAGTGCTACTGACAGATTCTTCGGAAACACCATATATTTT.

V and J are TRBV5-5 and TRBJ2-7; perhaps D is TRBD1 or TRBD2 (6 bases each). The germline gives CDR1 SGHKS, CDR2 YYEKEE (reference sequence). This CDR3 is built from 17 residues. V dropped 3 bases and J dropped 0 bases, with 19 bases sitting between them. Here the CDR3 DNA reads TGTGCCAGCAGCTCCAGGGGCGGGACTGGGAGCTCCTACGAGCAGTACGTC. Its translation: CASSSRGGTGSSYEQYV.

V is TRBV4-2 and J is TRBJ2-1, with unresolved D. CDR1 is LGHNA, CDR2 YNFKEQ, per germline. This CDR3 comprises 14 residues. The ends were cut back, 8 bases at V and 2 bases at J, with 13 bases in the middle. As DNA, the CDR3 is TGTGCCAGCGGCCCGCGGCGGCCCTACAATGAGCAGTTCTTC. Its translation is CASGPRRPYNEQFF.

This clonotype was found many times. The chain is built from TRBV29-1 and TRBJ2-3; D possibly corresponds to TRBD2 (5 bases). The germline gives CDR1 SQVTM, CDR2 ANQGSEA. The length of the CDR3 is 13 residues. The V and J ends lost 1 base and 2 bases respectively, with 7 bases between them. The CDR3 coding sequence is TGCAGCGTTGAAGGAGCGGACACAGATACGCAGTATTTT. Its protein product is CSVEGADTDTQYF.

This chain links TRBV29-1 with TRBJ1-2; D unclear. Trimming took off 0 bases at V and 5 bases at J, with 10 bases between the two ends. The germline V gene encodes CDR1 SQVTM and CDR2 ANQGSEA. The CDR3 has 13 amino acids. The CDR3, as DNA: TGCAGCGTTGAAGATAAAGGGAGATATGGCTACACCTTC. This codes for CSVEDKGRYGYTF.

This clonotype was counted at least ten times. This chain connects TRBV5-1 to TRBJ2-7; 7 bases map to TRBD2. CDR1 is SGHRS and CDR2 is YFSETQ in the germline V gene. The CDR3 runs 14 residues. V lost 0 bases to trimming and J lost 4 bases; unmatched junction nucleotides: 4. The CDR3 DNA reads TGCGCCAGCAGCTTGGATGGGGGGGGGTACGAGCAGTACTTC. Protein sequence: CASSLDGGGYEQYF.

This clonotype was found many times. The chain has TRBV20-1 and TRBJ2-7, with D perhaps being TRBD1 or TRBD2 (6 bases each). The V end lost 0 bases, the J end lost 0 bases, and 12 bases lay between the germline ends. Germline CDR1 and CDR2: DFQATT and SNEGSKA (reference sequence). CDR3 length equals 15 residues. CDR3 DNA sequence: TGCAGTGCTAGAGATTTGGAGGGGGGCTCCTACGAGCAGTACTTC. Translated, it gives CSARDLEGGSYEQYF.

This clonotype was recorded a few times. The V and J genes are TRBV1 and TRBJ2-3. TRBV1 is shown as a pseudogene. The CDR3 consists of 14 residues. The CDR3 loop reads CTSSQESCTDTQYF. The CDR3, as DNA: TGCACCAGCAGCCAAGAAAGCTGCACAGATACGCAGTATTTT.

Worth noting for this clonotype: A much larger clone lies one base from this, so it may be a read error. The chain is built from TRBV4-3 and TRBJ2-2; D ambiguous. Germline V gene sequence: CDR1 LGHNA, CDR2 YSLEER. V was clipped by 0 bases and J by 0 bases, with 5 bases between them. The CDR3 is made up of 15 amino acids. CDR3 sequence: CASSQDQPNTGELFF. In DNA, the CDR3 is TGCGCCAGCAGCCAAGACCAACCGAACACCGGGGAGCTGTTTTTT.

This clonotype was detected a few times. The chain combines TRBV12-3 or TRBV12-4 with TRBJ2-6, with D perhaps given as TRBD1 or TRBD2 (6 bases each). The V gene lost 8 bases and the J gene lost 0 bases, with 23 bases spanning the gap. The CDR3 spans 19 residues. The chain's CDR3 is CASCQRGAVSVSGANVLTF. DNA for the CDR3: TGTGCCAGCTGTCAGAGGGGGGCAGTATCTGTCTCTGGGGCCAACGTCCTGACTTTC.

The rearrangement links TRBV7-9 to TRBJ2-6; D is undetermined. Trimming took off 1 base at V and 0 bases at J, with 7 bases between the two ends. The length of the CDR3 is 16 residues. Germline assignment: CDR1 SEHNR and CDR2 FQNEAQ (reference sequence). The CDR3 DNA follows: TGTGCCAGCAGCTTAGTCCGTCCCTCTGGGGCCAACGTCCTGACTTTC. Its protein product is CASSLVRPSGANVLTF.

The chain recombines TRBV20-1 with TRBJ2-2; 8 bases agree with TRBD2. Trimming removed 3 bases from V and 0 bases from J; junction bases left unmatched: 6. Germline CDR1 DFQATT, CDR2 SNEGSKA (reference sequence). The CDR3 has 16 amino acids. CDR3 sequence (DNA): TGCAGTGCTAGGCGGGAGGACAGAGCGAACACCGGGGAGCTGTTTTTT. Protein: CSARREDRANTGELFF.

This clonotype has ten or more counts. The chain couples TRBV6-2 or TRBV6-3 to TRBJ2-7, with D perhaps being TRBD1 or TRBD2 (6 bases each). The CDR3 loop spans 13 amino acids. CDR1 is MNHEY, CDR2 SVGEGT, per germline. Trimming took 7 bases from V and 1 from J, leaving 11 bases between them. DNA of the CDR3: TGTGCCAGCACTAAAGGGGGGTCCTACGAGCAGTACGTC. It translates to CASTKGGSYEQYV.

This clonotype was found many times. This chain links TRBV3-1 with TRBJ2-3; D is possibly TRBD1 (7 bases). Germline lookup yields CDR1 LGHDT and CDR2 YNNKEL (reference sequence). This CDR3 has 14 residues. Deletions cut 2 bases from V and 6 bases from J, with 12 bases between. In DNA, the CDR3 is TGTGCCAGCAGCCAACAGGGGGGCCCCGATACGCAGTATTTT. Amino acids: CASSQQGGPDTQYF.

At least ten counts were recorded for this clonotype. This chain uses TRBV28 with TRBJ2-7, with a tentative D call TRBD2 (6 bases). Trimming removed 3 bases at V and 2 bases at J, with 8 bases between. Germline CDR1 reads MDHEN; CDR2 reads SYDVKM. The CDR3 spans 13 residues. This chain's CDR3 is CASSLEGTYEQYV. The CDR3 nucleotides are TGTGCCAGCAGTTTGGAGGGAACCTACGAGCAGTACGTC.

This clonotype was recorded many times. The chain couples TRBV20-1 to TRBJ1-2, with no clear D. The CDR3 contains 10 residues. The V end was cut by 2 bases, the J end by 13 bases, with 11 bases between. Per the germline V gene, CDR1 is DFQATT and CDR2 is SNEGSKA (reference sequence). The CDR3 nucleotides read TGCAGTGCTAGAAAAGGAGACGGCACCTTC. This translates into CSARKGDGTF.

This clonotype was observed at least ten times. V usage is TRBV20-1 and J usage is TRBJ2-7, with 9 nucleotides matching TRBD2. Germline trimming cut 0 bases from V and 5 bases from J; bases unmatched to any gene: 8. The CDR3 length is 15 residues. Germline-derived CDR1 and CDR2 are DFQATT and SNEGSKA (reference sequence). CDR3 residues: CSARDRLAGIHEQYF. CDR3 sequence (DNA): TGCAGTGCTAGAGATCGGCTAGCGGGGATTCACGAGCAGTACTTC.

This clonotype came up a few times. V is TRBV12-3 or TRBV12-4 and J is TRBJ2-1; D unresolved. Trimming took off 3 bases at V and 0 bases at J, with 9 bases between the two ends. The CDR3 covers 15 residues. CDR3 residues: CASSLGKFSYNEQFF. The CDR3 DNA follows: TGTGCCAGCAGTTTGGGGAAGTTCTCCTACAATGAGCAGTTCTTC.

A few counts support this clonotype. The V call is TRBV24-1, the J call TRBJ2-3; 9 bases map to TRBD2. The CDR3 is 18 amino acids. V shed 0 bases and J 3 bases; nucleotides not matched to a gene: 9. Germline assignment: CDR1 KGHDR and CDR2 SFDVKD. CDR3 sequence reads: CATSDLSEPAGGTDTQYF. The CDR3 DNA reads as TGTGCCACCAGTGATTTGAGTGAACCAGCGGGGGGAACAGATACGCAGTATTTT.

This clonotype has at least ten counts. The chain uses TRBV29-1 and TRBJ1-1; D remains unclear. Germline CDR1 and CDR2: SQVTM and ANQGSEA. This CDR3 spans 13 amino acids. Trimming cost V 4 bases and J 4 bases, with 13 bases left between them. The CDR3, as DNA: TGCAGCGTTGTCAGGCCGCTGTCCACTGAAGCTTTCTTT. The encoded protein is CSVVRPLSTEAFF.